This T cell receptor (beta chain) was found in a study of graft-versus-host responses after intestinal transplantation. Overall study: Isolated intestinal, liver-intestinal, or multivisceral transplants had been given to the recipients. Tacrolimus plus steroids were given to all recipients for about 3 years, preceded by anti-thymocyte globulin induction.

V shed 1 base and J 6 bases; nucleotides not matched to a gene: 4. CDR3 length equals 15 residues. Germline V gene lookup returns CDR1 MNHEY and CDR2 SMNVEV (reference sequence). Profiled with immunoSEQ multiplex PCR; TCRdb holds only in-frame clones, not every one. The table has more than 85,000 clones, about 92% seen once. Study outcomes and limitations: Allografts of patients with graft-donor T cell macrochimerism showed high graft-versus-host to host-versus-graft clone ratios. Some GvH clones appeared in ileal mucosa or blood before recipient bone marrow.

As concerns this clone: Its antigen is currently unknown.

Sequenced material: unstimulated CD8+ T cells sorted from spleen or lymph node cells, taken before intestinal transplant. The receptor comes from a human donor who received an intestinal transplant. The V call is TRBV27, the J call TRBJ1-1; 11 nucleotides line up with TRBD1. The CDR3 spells CASSLYGQGASEAFF. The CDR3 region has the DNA TGTGCCAGCAGTTTATACGGACAGGGGGCCTCTGAAGCTTTCTTT.